This T cell receptor beta chain appears in the sequencing data of a study of blood T cell repertoires in COVID-19. Study details: The cDNA or gDNA used as material had been derived from T cells, B-cell-depleted T cells, or PBMCs.

Germline CDR1 and CDR2: SGHRS and YFSETQ. Losses at the gene ends were 4 bases for V and 13 bases for J; bases not matched to a gene: 10. The CDR3 length is 15 residues. This clone has more than one count but fewer than ten. Assay used: immunoSEQ multiplex PCR; TCRdb lists only in-frame clones, some missing. The table shows about 63,000 clones, with around 88% occurring only once. The chain links TRBV5-1 to TRBJ1-6; 11 bases match TRBD1. The sample was peripheral blood. This clonotype was sampled from a woman of 80 years or more with acute or convalescent COVID-19. The CDR3 DNA is TGCGCCAGCAGCCCGGAAGGACAGGGGGCGAGGCCCCTCCACTTT. This sequence encodes CASSPEGQGARPLHF. Variable domain in full (rest from reference TRBV5-1 and TRBJ1-6): KAGVTQTPRYLIKTRGQQVTLSCSPISGHRSVSWYQQTPGQGLQFLFEYFSETQRNKGNFPGRFSGRQFSNSRSEMNVSTLELGDSALYLCASSPEGQGARPLHFGNGTRLTVT.